One and the same sample provided the 27 T cell receptor beta chains below, sequenced in a study of beta chain features in type 1 diabetes. Study-wide findings and caveats: TCRB CDR3 length was moderately but significantly reduced in all four CD4+ subsets of Type 1 diabetes patients.

Their recognized antigens are unknown. Reverse transcription of all isolated RNA meant that expressed TCRB transcripts were sequenced. The data were produced by immunoSEQ multiplex PCR, yet TCRdb's version contains in-frame clones alone and is incomplete. In the table there are 350,000 to 450,000 clones, around 12% of which are singletons. Sequencing was done on a sample of naive CD4+ T cells from blood. The origin of the receptors is a woman aged 18-30 years with type 1 diabetes.

This clone was observed a few times. The chain couples TRBV2 to TRBJ1-1; D gene ambiguous. Per germline, CDR1 SNHLY and CDR2 FYNNEI. The ends were cut back, 6 bases at V and 5 bases at J, with 19 bases in the middle. This CDR3 contains 15 residues. CDR3 bases: TGTGCCAGCAGAGTTCGAGGTTCCCGGGAGACTGAAGCTTTCTTT. It specifies CASRVRGSRETEAFF.

This clone has more than one count but fewer than ten. The CDR3 is CASSATSGRAYEQYF. CDR3 DNA sequence: TGTGCCAGCAGCGCCACTAGCGGGAGAGCATACGAGCAGTACTTC. The rearrangement links TRBV2 to TRBJ2-7; 11 bases align to TRBD2. The germline gives CDR1 SNHLY, CDR2 FYNNEI. This CDR3 is 15 amino acids long. Trimming took 6 bases from V and 4 from J; bases not matched to a gene: 8.

This clone was observed a single time. V and J are TRBV2 and TRBJ1-1, with 8 bases lining up with TRBD1. The ends lost 6 bases at V and 1 base at J; junction bases unmatched: 1. There are 13 residues in the CDR3. Germline V gives CDR1 SNHLY, CDR2 FYNNEI. DNA of the CDR3: TGTGCCAGCAGAGGACAGGGGAACACTGAAGCTTTCTTT. This codes for CASRGQGNTEAFF.

The chain employs TRBV18 and TRBJ2-3; TRBD2 matches at 9 bases. CDR1 is KGHSH and CDR2 is LQKENI in the germline V gene. The CDR3 totals 16 residues. J lost 2 bases, V lost 4 bases, and 7 bases had no gene match. CDR3: CASSLGSGGPTDTQYF. CDR3 sequence (DNA): TGTGCCAGCTCACTTGGAAGCGGGGGGCCCACAGATACGCAGTATTTT.

This rearrangement joins TRBV2 to TRBJ2-1; TRBD2 is a possible D gene (5 bases). CDR3 length: 12 residues. Trimming took 1 base from V and 15 from J, leaving 13 bases between them. CDR1 is SNHLY and CDR2 is FYNNEI in the germline V gene. CDR3 sequence: CASSEGRGYPFF. DNA of the CDR3: TGTGCCAGCAGTGAAGGAAGAGGGTATCCGTTCTTC.

V is TRBV4-3 and J is TRBJ1-2, with D possibly matching TRBD1 (5 bases). V dropped 1 base and J dropped 4 bases, with 10 bases sitting between them. The CDR3 runs 14 residues. Germline values: CDR1 LGHNA, CDR2 YSLEER. The CDR3 spells CASSQGQTLYGYTF. The CDR3 coding sequence is TGCGCCAGCAGCCAAGGACAGACGCTCTATGGCTACACCTTC.

In its sample, this clone was seen a few times. The chain recombines TRBV7-9 with TRBJ1-1, with D possibly being TRBD1 (6 bases). This CDR3 has 14 residues. V was cut by 2 bases and J by 5 bases, with 12 bases left in between. Germline CDR1 SEHNR, CDR2 FQNEAQ (reference sequence). The CDR3 here is CASSLRRGGTEAFF. DNA for the CDR3: TGTGCCAGCAGCTTACGCAGGGGCGGGACTGAAGCTTTCTTT.

The genes are TRBV6-5 and TRBJ1-1, with 7 nucleotides matching TRBD1. Germline values: CDR1 MNHEY, CDR2 SVGAGI. The CDR3 length is 15 residues. Trimming took 3 bases from V and 4 from J; bases not matched to a gene: 8. CDR3 bases: TGTGCCAGCAGTTATCCCCGGCCAGGGGGCACTGAAGCTTTCTTT. It codes for CASSYPRPGGTEAFF.

V is TRBV10-2 and J is TRBJ2-3, with 14 nucleotides matching TRBD2. V shed 10 bases and J 4 bases; nucleotides not matched to a gene: 4. Looked up from germline, CDR1 is WSHSY and CDR2 is SAAADI. The CDR3 runs 14 residues. In DNA, the CDR3 is TGCGCCACGGGACTAGCGGGGGCTTCAGATACGCAGTATTTT. Its protein product is CATGLAGASDTQYF.

The chain couples TRBV11-2 to TRBJ1-6; 9 nucleotides line up with TRBD1. J gave up 12 bases and V 4 bases, and 16 bases lay outside the gene matches. Germline V gene sequence: CDR1 SGHAT, CDR2 FQNNGV. The CDR3 extends over 17 amino acids. CDR3 in amino acids: CASSSQPGQGMSRPLHF. The CDR3 DNA sequence: TGTGCCAGCAGCTCCCAACCCGGACAGGGGATGTCGAGACCCCTCCACTTT. Combining the CDR3 with reference TRBV11-2 and TRBJ1-6 gives the whole variable domain EAGVAQSPRYKIIEKRQSVAFWCNPISGHATLYWYQQILGQGPKLLIQFQNNGVVDDSQLPKDRFSAERLKGVDSTLKIQPAKLEDSAVYLCASSSQPGQGMSRPLHFGNGTRLTVT.

The chain employs TRBV7-2 and TRBJ2-7, with D uncertain. Trimming left V 1 base short and J 2 bases short, with 9 bases between. The CDR3 spans 14 residues. From germline, CDR1 is SGHTA and CDR2 FQGNSA. The CDR3 loop is CASSLVDITYEQYF. Written as DNA, the CDR3 is TGTGCCAGCAGCTTAGTCGACATTACCTACGAGCAGTACTTC. The full variable domain, with the rest looked up from reference TRBV7-2 and TRBJ2-7, is GAGVSQSPSNKVTEKGKDVELRCDPISGHTALYWYRQSLGQGLEFLIYFQGNSAPDKSGLPSDRFSAERTGGSVSTLTIQRTQQEDSAVYLCASSLVDITYEQYFGPGTRLTVT.

This clone occurred a few times. The chain has TRBV14 and TRBJ2-1; TRBD2 might be the D (6 bases). The CDR3 runs to 18 residues. CDR1 and CDR2 from the germline V gene are SGHDN and FVKESK. Trimming cost V 1 base and J 4 bases, with 20 bases left between them. The CDR3: CASSQVAPGLTRYNEQFF. CDR3 nucleotide sequence: TGTGCCAGCAGCCAAGTAGCCCCGGGACTCACTAGGTACAATGAGCAGTTCTTC.

This clone was observed a handful of times. The rearrangement uses TRBV9 and TRBJ1-3; TRBD1 is a possible D gene (6 bases). Germline CDR1 reads SGDLS; CDR2 reads YYNGEE. The CDR3 length is 18 residues. V was trimmed by 4 bases and J by 0 bases, leaving 20 bases between them. This CDR3 reads CASSPDSDRRSSGNTIYF. CDR3 DNA sequence: TGTGCCAGCAGCCCCGACTCCGACAGGCGAAGCTCTGGAAACACCATATATTTT.

This clone has more than one count but fewer than ten. This chain uses TRBV5-1 with TRBJ2-3, with 8 bases that match TRBD2. The CDR3 sequence is 15 residues long. Per germline, CDR1 SGHRS and CDR2 YFSETQ. V was clipped by 0 bases and J by 5 bases; unmatched bases: 5. CDR3 coding DNA: TGCGCCAGCAGCTTGGTTAGCGGGGTAGGAGATACGCAGTATTTT. It is translated as CASSLVSGVGDTQYF. Using reference TRBV5-1 and TRBJ2-3 for the parts outside the CDR3, the full variable domain is KAGVTQTPRYLIKTRGQQVTLSCSPISGHRSVSWYQQTPGQGLQFLFEYFSETQRNKGNFPGRFSGRQFSNSRSEMNVSTLELGDSALYLCASSLVSGVGDTQYFGPGTRLTVL.

This clone was seen more than once but under ten times. The chain uses TRBV30 and TRBJ2-1, with 8 bases aligning to TRBD1. Germline lookup yields CDR1 GTSNPN and CDR2 SVGIG (reference sequence). J gave up 4 bases and V 2 bases, and 7 bases lay outside the gene matches. This CDR3 is built from 15 residues. CDR3 sequence reads: CAWSFGQGAYNEQFF. DNA of the CDR3: TGTGCCTGGAGTTTCGGGCAGGGGGCGTACAATGAGCAGTTCTTC. Full variable domain (missing parts from reference TRBV30 and TRBJ2-1): SQTIHQWPATLVQPVGSPLSLECTVEGTSNPNLYWYRQAAGRGLQLLFYSVGIGQISSEVPQNLSASRPQDRQFILSSKKLLLSDSGFYLCAWSFGQGAYNEQFFGPGTRLTVL.

A few counts support this clone. The J gene is TRBJ1-2, the V gene TRBV7-2; TRBD1 might be the D (5 bases). V lost 5 bases and J 2 bases, leaving 12 bases between the germline ends. CDR1 and CDR2 (germline): SGHTA, FQGNSA. The CDR3 is 14 residues long. CDR3 sequence reads: CASSPGAANYGYTF. The CDR3 region has the DNA TGTGCCAGCAGCCCTGGGGCAGCGAACTATGGCTACACCTTC.

The chain carries TRBV2 and TRBJ1-1, with D tentatively TRBD1 (6 bases). The V and J ends lost 7 bases and 7 bases respectively, with 16 bases between them. The CDR3 runs to 13 residues. Germline loops: CDR1 SNHLY, CDR2 FYNNEI. The chain's CDR3 is CASKGQGSIEAFF. The CDR3 nucleotides read TGTGCCAGCAAAGGGCAGGGGTCGATTGAAGCTTTCTTT.

The chain joins TRBV4-1 to TRBJ1-1; D is undetermined. Germline CDR1 and CDR2: MGHRA and YSYEKL. Trimming pared 3 bases from V and 7 bases from J, leaving 6 bases between. The CDR3 length is 11 residues. CDR3 DNA sequence: TGCGCCAGCAGCCAGAGGAGTGAAGCTTTCTTT. Translating it yields CASSQRSEAFF.

The rearrangement joins TRBV28 to TRBJ2-7; 7 bases agree with TRBD1. The germline gives CDR1 MDHEN, CDR2 SYDVKM. The CDR3 has 15 amino acids. The V segment lost 6 bases and the J segment 3 bases; nucleotides outside the gene matches: 11. CDR3 loop: CASRITQGRSYEQYF. The DNA of the CDR3 is TGTGCCAGCAGGATAACACAGGGGCGCAGCTACGAGCAGTACTTC.

This rearrangement joins TRBV30 to TRBJ1-5; D is ambiguous. Germline CDR1 reads GTSNPN; CDR2 reads SVGIG (reference sequence). CDR3 length equals 14 residues. V was pared by 0 bases and J by 5 bases, with 11 bases between. DNA of the CDR3: TGTGCCTGGAGTGTCTTAACGGAGGATCAGCCCCAGCATTTT. This translates into CAWSVLTEDQPQHF.

This chain links TRBV4-3 with TRBJ1-4; the match to TRBD1 covers 8 bases. V gave up 3 bases and J gave up 1 base; unmatched junction bases: 4. CDR3 length equals 16 residues. Germline V lookup: CDR1 LGHNA, CDR2 YSLEER. CDR3 protein: CASSQGDRGTNEKLFF. CDR3 bases: TGCGCCAGCAGCCAGGGTGACAGGGGAACTAATGAAAAACTGTTTTTT.

The chain links TRBV4-3 to TRBJ2-5; TRBD1 aligns across 9 bases. The V gene's germline CDR1 is LGHNA and CDR2 YSLEER. The CDR3 spans 15 residues. V shed 1 base and J 11 bases; nucleotides not matched to a gene: 11. The CDR3 nucleotides read TGCGCCAGCAGCCAAGGGGGGACAGGGTCAGAAGAGCAGTACTTC. Translation gives CASSQGGTGSEEQYF.

This clone was observed a few times. The chain has TRBV7-2 and TRBJ2-1; TRBD2 agrees at 7 bases. The CDR3 consists of 14 residues. Looked up from germline, CDR1 is SGHTA and CDR2 is FQGNSA. The trim removed 7 bases at V and 4 bases at J, leaving 7 bases unmatched. The CDR3 protein is CASNRDGGYNEQFF. CDR3 bases: TGTGCCAGCAACCGGGACGGGGGGTACAATGAGCAGTTCTTC.

This clone was seen only a few times. V usage is TRBV29-1 and J usage is TRBJ2-1; tentatively, D is TRBD2 (5 bases). The CDR3 loop spans 11 amino acids. The V end was cut by 7 bases, the J end by 7 bases, with 11 bases between. From germline, CDR1 is SQVTM and CDR2 ANQGSEA. The chain's CDR3 is CSAISENEQFF. In DNA, the CDR3 is TGCAGCGCAATTAGCGAGAATGAGCAGTTCTTC.

In its sample, this clone was seen a few times. The chain employs TRBV20-1 and TRBJ2-1; D is undetermined. The length of the CDR3 is 11 residues. Germline assignment: CDR1 DFQATT and CDR2 SNEGSKA (reference sequence). Trimming stripped 5 bases from V and 8 bases from J, with 10 bases between. CDR3 bases: TGCAGTGCTCTAGGTGGCGATGAGCAGTTCTTC. It translates to CSALGGDEQFF.

This sequence joins TRBV9 and TRBJ1-6, with a weak D call TRBD1 (5 bases). The CDR3 sequence is 16 residues long. Germline values: CDR1 SGDLS, CDR2 YYNGEE. Trimming took 4 bases from V and 7 from J, leaving 18 bases between them. CDR3 residues: CASSPEGTQENSPLHF. CDR3 sequence (DNA): TGTGCCAGCAGCCCGGAGGGGACCCAGGAGAATTCACCCCTCCACTTT.

This clone was seen only a few times. The J gene is TRBJ2-5, the V gene TRBV11-2; 10 bases agree with TRBD2. This CDR3 region has 15 residues. The V segment lost 5 bases and the J segment 6 bases; nucleotides outside the gene matches: 9. Germline values: CDR1 SGHAT, CDR2 FQNNGV. CDR3 loop: CASSPGGSGRKTQYF. CDR3 DNA: TGTGCCAGCAGCCCCGGCGGTAGCGGGAGGAAGACCCAGTACTTC.